These 3 T cell receptor beta chains came from one sample sequenced in a study of blood T cells in healthy people across ages. A sample-barcoded 5' primer and a J-beta primer mix were used in a second PCR of roughly 7 to 11 cycles. TCRdb analysed the 5' RACE reads with MiXCR anew, one entry per CDR3 protein. The sample has about 1.6 million distinct CDR3 sequences; around 36% are singletons. The sample taken for sequencing was blood. The receptor set was obtained from a woman in her twenties or thirties in good health.

This clonotype was detected a few times. The chain links TRBV7-9 to TRBJ1-1; D is uncertain. Germline CDR1 and CDR2: SEHNR and FQNEAQ (reference sequence). The CDR3 consists of 12 residues. Trimming took off 11 bases at V and 0 bases at J, with 10 bases between the two ends. As DNA, the CDR3 is TGTGCCGGCCAGTATTTGAACACTGAAGCTTTCTTT. Translated, it gives CAGQYLNTEAFF.

This chain connects TRBV13 to TRBJ2-3, with TRBD2 identical over 10 bases. The CDR3 has 15 amino acids. V lost 4 bases, J lost 6 bases, and 7 bases stayed unmatched. CDR1 is PRHDT and CDR2 is FYEKMQ in the germline V gene (reference sequence). The CDR3 region has the DNA TGTGCCAGCAGCTGGACTAGCGGAACGGAGGATACGCAGTATTTT. It specifies CASSWTSGTEDTQYF. The whole variable domain, remainder taken from reference TRBV13 and TRBJ2-3, is AAGVIQSPRHLIKEKRETATLKCYPIPRHDTVYWYQQGPGQDPQFLISFYEKMQSDKGSIPDRFSAQQFSDYHSELNMSSLELGDSALYFCASSWTSGTEDTQYFGPGTRLTVL.

This clonotype was detected a few times. The rearrangement uses TRBV7-3 and TRBJ2-7, with 7 nucleotides matching TRBD2. J was trimmed by 0 bases and V by 8 bases; bases with no gene match: 13. Per the germline V gene, CDR1 is SGHTA and CDR2 is FQGTGA. This CDR3 has 16 residues. Here the CDR3 DNA reads TGTGCCAGCCCAGGACCAAGCGGGAATAGCTCCTACGAGCAGTACTTC. Protein product: CASPGPSGNSSYEQYF.